These 23 T cell receptor beta chains were sequenced from one sample in a study of T cells after somatic rescue of genetic block. The assay was immunoSEQ multiplex PCR, and TCRdb's table has in-frame clones only and misses some. The sample yields about 67,000 clones, just over 90% seen once. The source material was peripheral blood mononuclear cells (PBMCs). The receptors derive from a man aged 35 to 55.

The J gene is TRBJ2-3, the V gene TRBV7-9, with D possibly called TRBD1 or TRBD2 (6 bases each). Germline V gives CDR1 SEHNR, CDR2 FQNEAQ (reference sequence). This CDR3 is 16 amino acids long. Trimming stripped 1 base from V and 4 bases from J, with 15 bases between. Here the CDR3 reads CASSLVMGGIPDTQYF. The DNA for the CDR3 is TGTGCCAGCAGCTTAGTGATGGGGGGCATCCCAGATACGCAGTATTTT.

The chain's CDR3 is CASSLVFPEQFF. As DNA, the CDR3 is TGTGCCAGCAGCTTAGTCTTTCCTGAGCAGTTCTTC. The chain joins TRBV7-9 to TRBJ2-1; no clear D. V lost 1 base and J 9 bases, leaving 7 bases between the germline ends. CDR3 length equals 12 residues. Germline CDR1 SEHNR, CDR2 FQNEAQ (reference sequence).

This chain links TRBV7-2 with TRBJ1-2, with a tentative D call TRBD1 (6 bases). V gave up 5 bases and J gave up 2 bases, with 15 bases separating them. The length of the CDR3 is 15 residues. In germline, CDR1 is SGHTA, CDR2 FQGNSA. The CDR3 is CASSLRGTPNYGYTF. The CDR3 nucleotides are TGTGCCAGCAGCCTAAGGGGGACACCAAACTATGGCTACACCTTC.

V and J are TRBV6-6 and TRBJ1-6; D gene ambiguous. This CDR3 is built from 15 residues. CDR1 is MNHNY, CDR2 SVGAGI, per germline (reference sequence). The germline V and J ends were trimmed by 2 bases and 10 bases, with 15 bases remaining between them. CDR3 protein: CASSYGRMGSSPLHF. For the CDR3, the DNA is TGTGCCAGCAGTTACGGTAGGATGGGGAGCTCACCCCTCCACTTT.

The gene calls are TRBV19 and TRBJ2-3; 13 nucleotides line up with TRBD2. Per germline, CDR1 LNHDA and CDR2 SQIVND (reference sequence). V was clipped by 5 bases and J by 6 bases; unmatched bases: 5. The CDR3 length is 15 residues. In DNA, the CDR3 is TGTGCCAGTAGTCCCACTAGCGGGGGGGCGGATACGCAGTATTTT. Residues: CASSPTSGGADTQYF.

V usage is TRBV7-3 and J usage is TRBJ2-6, with 7 bases identical to TRBD2. The V gene end was trimmed by 5 bases and the J gene end by 0 bases; junction bases not matched to a gene: 7. Germline values: CDR1 SGHTA, CDR2 FQGTGA. The length of the CDR3 is 17 residues. For the CDR3, the DNA is TGTGCCAGCAGCCCCGGGGGGTCCTCCTCTGGGGCCAACGTCCTGACTTTC. Translating it yields CASSPGGSSSGANVLTF.

The chain uses TRBV5-1 and TRBJ2-2; TRBD1 matches at 7 bases. V was clipped by 3 bases and J by 1 base; unmatched bases: 3. The CDR3 is made up of 15 amino acids. Germline V gives CDR1 SGHRS, CDR2 YFSETQ. The CDR3 sequence: CASSWGTVNTGELFF. The CDR3, as DNA: TGCGCCAGCAGCTGGGGGACAGTGAACACCGGGGAGCTGTTTTTT.

The chain is built from TRBV10-2 and TRBJ2-7; TRBD1 might be the D (6 bases). CDR1 WSHSY and CDR2 SAAADI come from the germline V gene. V was shortened by 6 bases and J by 0 bases, with 15 bases between the two germline ends. The CDR3 has 15 residues. The CDR3 nucleotides read TGCGCCAGCAGGGGCAGGGGTTATTACTCCTACGAGCAGTACTTC. Amino acid sequence: CASRGRGYYSYEQYF.

The rearrangement uses TRBV5-4 and TRBJ1-3; D remains unclear. This CDR3 is built from 15 residues. Germline lookup yields CDR1 SGHNT and CDR2 YYREEE (reference sequence). The ends were cut back, 0 bases at V and 4 bases at J, with 11 bases in the middle. The CDR3 protein is CASSLGVPSGNTIYF. CDR3 coding DNA: TGTGCCAGCAGCTTGGGCGTTCCGTCCGGAAACACCATATATTTT.

This chain links TRBV5-1 with TRBJ2-7; the D gene could be TRBD1 or TRBD2 (5 bases each). Germline CDR1 is SGHRS and CDR2 is YFSETQ. The CDR3 loop spans 14 amino acids. The V and J ends lost 4 bases and 7 bases respectively, with 18 bases between them. CDR3 in DNA: TGCGCCAGCAGCGTCGGGACCCCAGATCGGGAGCAGTACTTC. Amino acid sequence: CASSVGTPDREQYF.

The CDR3 reads CASGSGDTDTQYF. The CDR3 bases are TGTGCCAGCGGTTCCGGGGACACAGATACGCAGTATTTT. The chain uses TRBV6-5 and TRBJ2-3, with D perhaps matching TRBD2 (5 bases). Germline assignment: CDR1 MNHEY and CDR2 SVGAGI. V lost 8 bases to trimming and J lost 2 bases, with 11 bases between them. There are 13 residues in the CDR3.

The chain couples TRBV28 to TRBJ2-4, with 8 bases that match TRBD2. Germline CDR1 and CDR2: MDHEN and SYDVKM. Unmatched junction bases numbered 3, after V lost 0 bases and J lost 5 bases. The length of the CDR3 is 15 residues. CDR3 nucleotides: TGTGCCAGCAGTTTATGGCCGGGAGGGGAAAACATTCAGTACTTC. It specifies CASSLWPGGENIQYF.

The rearrangement uses TRBV4-1 and TRBJ1-1; D call uncertain. V lost 1 base and J lost 11, with 8 bases in between. The CDR3 runs to 11 residues. Germline V gene data show CDR1 as MGHRA and CDR2 as YSYEKL. The CDR3 DNA sequence: TGCGCCAGCAGCCAAGGGCAAGGGGCTTTCTTT. The encoded protein is CASSQGQGAFF.

J is TRBJ2-1 and V is TRBV18; D not certain. The V and J ends lost 5 bases and 8 bases respectively, with 7 bases between them. Looked up from germline, CDR1 is KGHSH and CDR2 is LQKENI. This CDR3 spans 11 amino acids. The CDR3: CASSSLHEQFF. The DNA of the CDR3 is TGTGCCAGCTCATCGCTTCATGAGCAGTTCTTC.

The genes are TRBV6-5 and TRBJ2-1, with 9 bases matching TRBD1. The J segment lost 0 bases and the V segment lost 7 bases, leaving 4 bases of the junction unmatched. CDR1 and CDR2 (germline): MNHEY, SVGAGI. The CDR3 has 15 amino acids. This chain's CDR3 is CASNVDRGSYNEQFF. The CDR3 nucleotides read TGTGCCAGCAACGTGGACAGGGGCTCCTACAATGAGCAGTTCTTC.

The chain combines TRBV30 with TRBJ1-3; D remains unclear. The V gene's germline CDR1 is GTSNPN and CDR2 SVGIG (reference sequence). There are 12 residues in the CDR3. Trimming took off 4 bases at V and 0 bases at J, with 4 bases between the two ends. Written as DNA, the CDR3 is TGTGCCTGGACAGCCTCTGGAAACACCATATATTTT. Translating gives CAWTASGNTIYF.

Here the CDR3 reads CASRGGHRPRLSNQPQHF. The CDR3, as DNA: TGTGCCAGCAGGGGAGGTCACAGACCGCGACTTAGCAATCAGCCCCAGCATTTT. V gene TRBV6-4 combines with J gene TRBJ1-5; no reliable D call. Germline values: CDR1 MRHNA, CDR2 SNTAGT. V dropped 6 bases and J dropped 0 bases, with 21 bases sitting between them. This CDR3 is built from 18 residues.

This chain links TRBV6-1 with TRBJ2-1; D might be TRBD1 (5 bases). The CDR3 is 14 amino acids. V was trimmed by 2 bases and J by 7 bases, leaving 12 bases between them. From germline, CDR1 is MNHNS and CDR2 SASEGT. CDR3 bases: TGTGCCAGCAGTGAAACCCCAGGGTCAAATGAGCAGTTCTTC. Encoded protein: CASSETPGSNEQFF.

The chain combines TRBV7-8 with TRBJ1-5; D not certain. Germline lookup yields CDR1 SGHVS and CDR2 FQNEAQ. Between the trimmed V and J ends, which lost 1 base and 0 bases, there was a span of 10 bases. This CDR3 has 16 residues. CDR3 DNA sequence: TGTGCCAGCAGCTTAGAGACGGTATATAGCAATCAGCCCCAGCATTTT. The encoded protein is CASSLETVYSNQPQHF. The complete variable domain, with remaining parts taken from reference TRBV7-8 and TRBJ1-5, reads GAGVSQSPRYKVAKRGQDVALRCDPISGHVSLFWYQQALGQGPEFLTYFQNEAQLDKSGLPSDRFFAERPEGSVSTLKIQRTQQEDSAVYLCASSLETVYSNQPQHFGDGTRLSIL.

The chain is built from TRBV2 and TRBJ2-5, with D possibly being TRBD2 (6 bases). Germline CDR1 reads SNHLY; CDR2 reads FYNNEI. V lost 3 bases and J lost 8, with 22 bases in between. This CDR3 is 16 amino acids long. The CDR3 here is CASSERWTGLGGTQYF. The CDR3 region has the DNA TGTGCCAGCAGTGAGAGGTGGACGGGTCTGGGGGGTACCCAGTACTTC.

This clone was observed a few times. J is TRBJ2-6 and V is TRBV28; D not resolved. This CDR3 comprises 16 residues. The germline gives CDR1 MDHEN, CDR2 SYDVKM. The germline V and J ends were trimmed by 3 bases and 0 bases, with 9 bases remaining between them. The CDR3 nucleotides are TGTGCCAGCAGTTTGGGCGAAAACTCTGGGGCCAACGTCCTGACTTTC. It is translated as CASSLGENSGANVLTF. Based on the CDR3 plus reference TRBV28 and TRBJ2-6, the full variable domain is DVKVTQSSRYLVKRTGEKVFLECVQDMDHENMFWYRQDPGLGLRLIYFSYDVKMKEKGDIPEGYSVSREKKERFSLILESASTNQTSMYLCASSLGENSGANVLTFGAGSRLTVL.

The J gene is TRBJ2-5, the V gene TRBV7-9; 14 bases fit TRBD2. The germline V gene has CDR1 SEHNR and CDR2 FQNEAQ (reference sequence). V lost 5 bases and J lost 1; bases outside the gene matches: 6. CDR3 length: 17 residues. DNA for the CDR3: TGTGCCAGCAGCCCCCGACTAGCGGGAGGGCCCCAAGAGACCCAGTACTTC. Its protein product is CASSPRLAGGPQETQYF.

This rearrangement joins TRBV5-1 to TRBJ1-1; maybe TRBD1 (5 bases). Germline V lookup: CDR1 SGHRS, CDR2 YFSETQ. CDR3 length equals 15 residues. V was clipped by 3 bases and J by 1 base, with 13 bases between them. The CDR3 loop is CASSYYPGRNTEAFF. The CDR3 coding sequence is TGCGCCAGCAGCTACTATCCGGGACGGAACACTGAAGCTTTCTTT.